These 16 T cell receptor beta chains originate from one sample sequenced in a study of cytomegalovirus exposure and HLA in healthy donors. PCR primers comprised 60 Vbeta and 13 Jbeta primers. The assay was immunoSEQ multiplex PCR, and TCRdb's table has in-frame clones only and misses some. Of some 190,000 clones listed, over 65% are singletons. Sequencing input: PBMCs. Receptors originate from a man aged 18 to 29 in good health and CMV-seronegative.

J is TRBJ2-5 and V is TRBV5-1; 10 bases match TRBD2. After removal of 4 bases from V and 5 bases from J, the junction contained 5 bases not matched to a gene. This CDR3 spans 14 amino acids. CDR1 is SGHRS, CDR2 YFSETQ, per germline. CDR3 sequence (DNA): TGCGCCAGCAGCCGAACTAGCGGGAAGGAGACCCAGTACTTC. This gives the protein CASSRTSGKETQYF. The variable domain in full, completed from reference TRBV5-1 and TRBJ2-5, reads KAGVTQTPRYLIKTRGQQVTLSCSPISGHRSVSWYQQTPGQGLQFLFEYFSETQRNKGNFPGRFSGRQFSNSRSEMNVSTLELGDSALYLCASSRTSGKETQYFGPGTRLLVL.

The V and J genes are TRBV11-3 and TRBJ1-1, with D maybe TRBD1 (5 bases). The ends were cut back, 5 bases at V and 0 bases at J, with 16 bases in the middle. Germline CDR1 reads SGHNT; CDR2 reads YENEEA. This CDR3 comprises 16 residues. CDR3 loop: CASSPGVGGLNTEAFF. The CDR3, as DNA: TGTGCCAGCAGCCCTGGTGTGGGGGGGTTGAACACTGAAGCTTTCTTT.

The chain employs TRBV18 and TRBJ1-3; D possibly corresponds to TRBD1 (6 bases). Germline V gene sequence: CDR1 KGHSH, CDR2 LQKENI. CDR3 length equals 15 residues. V was trimmed by 8 bases and J by 0 bases, leaving 14 bases between them. The chain's CDR3 is CASHPRGSSGNTIYF. DNA for the CDR3: TGTGCCAGCCATCCAAGGGGGAGCTCTGGAAACACCATATATTTT.

V usage is TRBV7-8 and J usage is TRBJ2-7; D gene ambiguous. The germline V gene encodes CDR1 SGHVS and CDR2 FQNEAQ. The ends were cut back, 2 bases at V and 2 bases at J, with 13 bases in the middle. The CDR3 length is 15 residues. CDR3 nucleotides: TGTGCCAGCAGCTTAACACAGCACCAGACCTACGAGCAGTACTTC. Amino acid sequence: CASSLTQHQTYEQYF.

The chain combines TRBV5-6 with TRBJ2-7; perhaps TRBD1 as D (6 bases). This CDR3 comprises 15 residues. CDR1 is SGHDT, CDR2 YYEEEE, per germline. Trimming removed 4 bases at V and 2 bases at J, with 16 bases between. The CDR3 DNA is TGTGCCAGCAGCAAAACAGGGAATGCCCCCTACGAGCAGTACTTC. It yields the protein CASSKTGNAPYEQYF.

This clone was observed once. This chain joins TRBV4-3 and TRBJ2-7; 8 nucleotides line up with TRBD2. Germline-derived CDR1 and CDR2 are LGHNA and YSLEER. V was clipped by 3 bases and J by 6 bases; unmatched bases: 10. The CDR3 runs 15 residues. CDR3 region: CASSQGLVGTSEQYF. CDR3 DNA sequence: TGCGCCAGCAGCCAGGGCCTGGTGGGGACTAGCGAGCAGTACTTC.

CDR3 in amino acids: CASSTGTANTEAFF. The CDR3 coding sequence is TGTGCCAGCAGCACCGGGACAGCGAACACTGAAGCTTTCTTT. The V and J genes are TRBV5-5 and TRBJ1-1, with TRBD1 matching over 7 bases. Trimming removed 4 bases from V and 1 base from J; junction bases left unmatched: 4. The CDR3 spans 14 residues. Germline-derived CDR1 and CDR2 are SGHKS and YYEKEE (reference sequence).

In its sample, this clone was seen a few times. The chain couples TRBV13 to TRBJ2-1; D ambiguous. Trimming removed 0 bases from V and 10 bases from J, with 4 bases in between. The CDR3 has 11 residues. The germline V gene has CDR1 PRHDT and CDR2 FYEKMQ (reference sequence). The chain's CDR3 is CASSLGTEQFF. CDR3 DNA: TGTGCCAGCAGCTTAGGGACAGAGCAGTTCTTC.

This rearrangement joins TRBV5-6 to TRBJ1-1, with D unresolved. This CDR3 region has 13 residues. CDR1 and CDR2 (germline): SGHDT, YYEEEE. Trimming pared 0 bases from V and 10 bases from J, leaving 13 bases between. CDR3 DNA: TGTGCCAGCAGCTTGGGTCAACAGATCGGAGCTTTCTTT. Protein: CASSLGQQIGAFF.

The chain carries TRBV7-2 and TRBJ2-2; TRBD2 matches 8 bases. Germline loops: CDR1 SGHTA, CDR2 FQGNSA. V dropped 1 base and J dropped 6; count of bases not matched to a gene: 13. The CDR3 consists of 18 residues. The CDR3 protein is CASSLVVSGGGPAGELFF. CDR3 sequence (DNA): TGTGCCAGCAGCTTAGTGGTTTCGGGGGGGGGCCCGGCCGGGGAGCTGTTTTTT.

This chain connects TRBV5-4 to TRBJ1-1; D is perhaps TRBD1 (6 bases). Trimming shortened V by 4 bases and J by 6 bases, and 16 bases separated the two germline ends. The CDR3 extends over 14 amino acids. Looked up from germline, CDR1 is SGHNT and CDR2 is YYREEE (reference sequence). The CDR3, as DNA: TGTGCCAGCAGCCGGGACACACGCGAGCCTGAAGCTTTCTTT. The encoded protein is CASSRDTREPEAFF.

V usage is TRBV5-4 and J usage is TRBJ1-2, with D possibly matching TRBD1 (5 bases). Trimming stripped 4 bases from V and 2 bases from J, with 18 bases between. From germline, CDR1 is SGHNT and CDR2 YYREEE (reference sequence). The CDR3 contains 16 residues. Here the CDR3 reads CASSPKGPRENYGYTF. The CDR3 nucleotides read TGTGCCAGCAGCCCCAAGGGCCCCAGGGAAAACTATGGCTACACCTTC.

CDR3 nucleotides: TGTGCCAGCAGCCATCCCCGAGGGAGGGCCCTCCTACAAGAGACCCAGTACTTC. Encoded protein: CASSHPRGRALLQETQYF. The chain is built from TRBV11-2 and TRBJ2-5; 7 positions match TRBD2. Germline CDR1 and CDR2: SGHAT and FQNNGV. Germline trimming cut 5 bases from V and 2 bases from J; bases unmatched to any gene: 17. This CDR3 is 18 amino acids long.

The CDR3 DNA sequence: TGTGCCACCAGCAGATCCCAGGACGTTAGCGGCGATACGCAGTATTTT. This encodes CATSRSQDVSGDTQYF. The chain combines TRBV15 with TRBJ2-3, with a tentative D call TRBD2 (6 bases). The CDR3 has 16 amino acids. The V gene lost 2 bases and the J gene lost 6 bases, with 18 bases spanning the gap. The germline gives CDR1 LNHNV, CDR2 YYDKDF (reference sequence).

The genes are TRBV7-9 and TRBJ2-5; a possible D gene is TRBD2 (5 bases). The CDR3 extends over 15 amino acids. Trimming shortened V by 4 bases and J by 1 base, and 13 bases separated the two germline ends. Germline CDR1 is SEHNR and CDR2 is FQNEAQ (reference sequence). The CDR3: CASSSGEGFQETQYF. The CDR3 DNA follows: TGTGCCAGCAGCTCAGGAGAGGGCTTCCAAGAGACCCAGTACTTC. The full variable domain, with the rest looked up from reference TRBV7-9 and TRBJ2-5, is DTGVSQNPRHKITKRGQNVTFRCDPISEHNRLYWYRQTLGQGPEFLTYFQNEAQLEKSRLLSDRFSAERPKGSFSTLEIQRTEQGDSAMYLCASSSGEGFQETQYFGPGTRLLVL.

V and J are TRBV6-5 and TRBJ2-5; TRBD1 matches at 7 bases. The J call is doubtful: the DNA matches TRBJ2-7 better. The CDR3 extends over 14 amino acids. Germline V gene lookup returns CDR1 MNHEY and CDR2 SVGAGI. This CDR3 reads CASSPRDSSYEQYF. CDR3 in DNA: TGTGCCAGCAGTCCCCGGGACAGCTCCTACGAGCAGTACTTC.